This is a list of T cell receptor beta chains from one sample in a study of OX40 agonist ivuxolimab in advanced cancers. Sequencing was performed with immunoSEQ multiplex PCR; in TCRdb, only in-frame clones are kept and a portion is missing. The table has 95,000 to 100,000 clones, 70% to 85% seen once. The starting material was CD4+ or CD8+ T cells sorted from blood, obtained in a trial of the OX40 agonist ivuxolimab. Source of these receptors: an adult with an advanced solid tumor such as melanoma, head and neck, liver or kidney cancer. Both conserved end residues are part of each CDR3. The D gene is left open where the match is weak. Some rows have no size entry. The others give once, few or many, or a class for an expanded clone.

abundance	v_gene	d_gene	len	j_gene	CDR3nt	CDR3aa
few	TRBV4-3	TRBD2	17	TRBJ2-1	TGCGCCAGCAGCCAAGATCTGGCGAGCGGGAGTCTCGATGAGCAGTTCTTC	CASSQDLASGSLDEQFF
-	TRBV28	-	12	TRBJ1-2	TGTGCCAGCAGTCGACAGCGTTATGGCTACACCTTC	CASSRQRYGYTF
-	TRBV15	TRBD2	18	TRBJ2-3	TGTGCCACCAGCAGAGATCCCGGGATAAGCGGGGACTCAGATACGCAGTATTTT	CATSRDPGISGDSDTQYF
-	TRBV5-1	TRBD1	14	TRBJ2-2	TGCGCCAGCGGCAGGACAGGGAAAAACGGGGAGCTGTTTTTT	CASGRTGKNGELFF
-	TRBV5-1	TRBD1	16	TRBJ2-1	TGCGCCAGCAGGACAGGGGGCCCGAACTCCTACAATGAGCAGTTCTTC	CASRTGGPNSYNEQFF
-	TRBV12-5	TRBD2	21	TRBJ2-1	TGTGCTAGTGGTTTGGCGAGGAGTAGACTAGCGGGAGCGGAGGTTGGGAATGAGCAGTTCTTC	CASGLARSRLAGAEVGNEQFF
-	TRBV5-8	-	14	TRBJ1-1	TGTGCCAGCAGCTTGGGATTGGGAACGGGAAAAGCTTTCTTT	CASSLGLGTGKAFF
-	TRBV7-6	TRBD1	15	TRBJ1-4	TGTGCCAGCAGCCCGTTCTCAGGGACAGGGTCGGGGCTGTTTTTT	CASSPFSGTGSGLFF
-	TRBV11-3	-	16	TRBJ2-2	TGTGCCAGCAGCTTAGGTGGGGCCGCGAACACCGGGGAGCTGTTTTTT	CASSLGGAANTGELFF
-	TRBV19	-	16	TRBJ1-5	TGTGCCAGTACCCCAACACTTGGAGGGAGCAATCAGCCCCAGCATTTT	CASTPTLGGSNQPQHF
-	TRBV6-1	TRBD2	15	TRBJ2-3	TGTGCCAGCATTCGCAGAGCGGGAGGTACAGATACGCAGTATTTT	CASIRRAGGTDTQYF
-	TRBV28	-	13	TRBJ1-2	TGTGCCAGCAGCCAGGGTTTTAACTATGGCTACACCTTC	CASSQGFNYGYTF
-	TRBV5-1	TRBD1	18	TRBJ2-6	TGCGCCAGCAGCTTGGTGGGACAGGGTTCCTCTGGGGCCAACGTCCTGACTTTC	CASSLVGQGSSGANVLTF
-	TRBV6-1	-	14	TRBJ2-1	TGTGCCAGCAGCGGAGAAGCTTGGTACAATGAGCAGTTCTTC	CASSGEAWYNEQFF
-	TRBV9	-	13	TRBJ1-1	TGTGCCAGCAGCTATGATAGGGGCACTGAAGCTTTCTTT	CASSYDRGTEAFF
once	TRBV28	-	13	TRBJ2-1	TGTGCCAGTGGCCGGCGGGGTATGAATGAGCAGTTCTTC	CASGRRGMNEQFF
-	TRBV5-6	-	16	TRBJ2-1	TGTGCCAGCAGCTCCGCTTGGAGGGGGGAGGACAATGAGCAGTTCTTC	CASSSAWRGEDNEQFF
-	TRBV18	TRBD2	13	TRBJ2-5	TGTGCCAGCTCTGGGACTAATAAAGAGACCCAGTACTTC	CASSGTNKETQYF
few	TRBV28	-	15	TRBJ2-2	TGTGCCAGCAGTTCTGGGCGGTCGAACACCGGGGAGCTGTTTTTT	CASSSGRSNTGELFF
-	TRBV7-8	-	15	TRBJ2-3	TGTGCCAGCACCTCAGGCAGGGAGAGCACAGATACGCAGTATTTT	CASTSGRESTDTQYF
-	TRBV6-6	-	13	TRBJ1-4	TGTGCCAGCAGCTCCGCCCGAGGGGAAAAACTGTTTTTT	CASSSARGEKLFF
-	TRBV11-2	TRBD1	15	TRBJ2-7	TGTGCCAGCAGCTTAGAGGACAGGTCACTCTACGAGCAGTACTTC	CASSLEDRSLYEQYF
-	TRBV6-1	TRBD1	14	TRBJ1-2	TGTGCCAGCAGGGCAGGGGGCGCAGGATATGGCTACACCTTC	CASRAGGAGYGYTF
-	TRBV6-5	TRBD1	14	TRBJ2-7	TGTGCCAGCAGTTACCGACAGGGCTTTAGTGAGCAGTACTTC	CASSYRQGFSEQYF